This T cell receptor (beta chain) was captured in a study of blood T cells in healthy people across ages. For the second PCR, which ran for about 7 to 11 cycles, a sample-barcoded 5' primer and a J-beta primer mix were used. TCRdb processed the 5' RACE reads anew with MiXCR; each CDR3 protein has one entry. The sample yields about 780,000 distinct CDR3 sequences, around 50% seen once. The germline V gene has CDR1 SQVTM and CDR2 ANQGSEA. The CDR3 covers 12 residues. V gave up 7 bases and J gave up 5 bases, with 12 bases separating them. The sequence was collected from a man aged 80 or over in good health. Material: blood. V gene TRBV29-1 combines with J gene TRBJ1-5; D is uncertain. This CDR3 is CSAYDGHQPQHF. The CDR3 DNA is TGCAGCGCCTATGACGGCCATCAGCCCCAGCATTTT.